The clone carrying this T cell receptor beta chain was picked up a small number of times. What it binds is not known. This sample was taken from a study of identical twins. Broader study findings: Models underestimated out-of-frame TCR alpha sharing in monozygotic twins. There were fewer insertions in abundant cord blood beta clonotypes, but memory repertoires showed no such pattern.

Template switching added a universal primer site, and cDNA bore unique molecular identifiers. TCRdb used MiXCR to reprocess the 5' RACE reads, holding one entry per CDR3 protein. The sample shows 1.5 million to 2 million distinct CDR3 sequences, about 31% of them seen only once. Germline loops: CDR1 SGHKS, CDR2 YYEKEE (reference sequence). The CDR3 spans 15 residues. V was cut by 7 bases and J by 0 bases, with 15 bases left in between. Sequenced material: cord blood. The sequence was collected from a newborn girl in good health. The chain links TRBV5-5 to TRBJ2-3, with D unclear. The CDR3 sequence: CASRGQLTSTDTQYF. CDR3 DNA sequence: TGTGCCAGCCGTGGTCAACTTACTAGCACAGATACGCAGTATTTT.